The 5 T cell receptor beta chains listed next were all sequenced from one sample in a study of T cell responses to AZD1222 COVID-19 vaccine. TCRdb's copy holds only in-frame clones and misses some; the assay was immunoSEQ multiplex PCR. This sample yields fewer than 150,000 clones, of which 87% are seen a single time; around 1.6% belongs to the top ten. The specimen comprised peripheral blood, sampled on day 0 of AZD1222 vaccination. The origin of the receptors is an adult in good health.

The rearrangement joins TRBV19 to TRBJ2-5; TRBD1 matches 8 bases. This CDR3 contains 15 residues. CDR1 is LNHDA, CDR2 SQIVND, per germline (reference sequence). Trimming at V came to 5 bases and at J to 7 bases, leaving 12 bases not matched to a gene. The CDR3 protein is CASSLQGAKESTQYF. The CDR3 nucleotides read TGTGCCAGTAGTTTGCAGGGGGCGAAGGAATCGACCCAGTACTTC.

This rearrangement joins TRBV10-1 to TRBJ2-7; 8 nucleotides align to TRBD1. Germline assignment: CDR1 WNHNN and CDR2 SYGVQD (reference sequence). V dropped 7 bases and J dropped 5; count of bases not matched to a gene: 4. CDR3 length equals 12 residues. The CDR3 protein is CASIRGQDEQYF. The DNA of the CDR3 is TGCGCCAGCATCAGGGGGCAAGACGAGCAGTACTTC.

The chain joins TRBV18 to TRBJ1-5; the D gene is possibly TRBD1 (6 bases). Per germline, CDR1 KGHSH and CDR2 LQKENI. The V and J ends lost 6 bases and 5 bases respectively, with 11 bases between them. The CDR3 consists of 13 residues. The CDR3 DNA reads as TGTGCCAGCTCCCTGGACAGAGATCAGCCCCAGCATTTT. This translates into CASSLDRDQPQHF.

The chain combines TRBV5-4 with TRBJ2-1; D possibly uses TRBD1 or TRBD2 (6 bases each). CDR1 is SGHNT, CDR2 YYREEE, per germline (reference sequence). The CDR3 consists of 15 residues. V was trimmed by 3 bases and J by 2 bases, leaving 12 bases between them. CDR3 DNA sequence: TGTGCCAGCAGCTCGGAGGGGGGAACCTACAATGAGCAGTTCTTC. Translating gives CASSSEGGTYNEQFF.

This clone occurred once. V gene TRBV3-1 (or the pseudogene TRBV3-2) combines with J gene TRBJ1-1; 7 bases align to TRBD1. V lost 2 bases, J lost 4 bases, and 4 bases stayed unmatched. The CDR3 length is 14 residues. CDR1 and CDR2 (germline): LGHDT, YNNKEL (reference sequence). The CDR3 spells CASSQTQGSTEAFF. CDR3 nucleotides: TGTGCCAGCAGCCAAACACAGGGGAGCACTGAAGCTTTCTTT.